Below, 26 T cell receptor beta chains from the same sample are listed, as sequenced in a study of blood T cell repertoires in COVID-19. The data were produced by immunoSEQ multiplex PCR, yet TCRdb's version contains in-frame clones alone and is incomplete. The repertoire consists of roughly 250,000 clones, with about 90% occurring once and the leading ten covering around 7.2%. Specimen: peripheral blood. These receptors came from a man in his sixties who had recovered from COVID-19.

This chain links TRBV7-2 with TRBJ2-1; 9 nucleotides align to TRBD1. With 7 bases clipped from V and 7 bases from J, the junction kept 8 bases outside the gene matches. Germline lookup yields CDR1 SGHTA and CDR2 FQGNSA. The CDR3 runs to 14 residues. The CDR3 spells CASTRDRAGNEQFF. Written as DNA, the CDR3 is TGTGCCAGCACCCGGGACAGGGCGGGAAATGAGCAGTTCTTC.

The V gene is TRBV6-5, the J gene TRBJ2-7; 7 nucleotides line up with TRBD1. In germline, CDR1 is MNHEY, CDR2 SVGAGI. The CDR3 is made up of 15 amino acids. V lost 0 bases, J lost 6 bases, and 8 bases stayed unmatched. CDR3 nucleotide sequence: TGTGCCAGCAGTTACTCAAGGGGGCGTAGGTCCGAGCAGTACTTC. This sequence encodes CASSYSRGRRSEQYF.

The table lists this clone with a count of one. V usage is TRBV30 and J usage is TRBJ2-5; D gene uncertain. The germline gives CDR1 GTSNPN, CDR2 SVGIG (reference sequence). This CDR3 spans 12 amino acids. Between the trimmed V and J ends, which lost 3 bases and 1 base, there was a span of 6 bases. The CDR3 nucleotides read TGTGCCTGGAGCCAAATCCAAGAGACCCAGTACTTC. Amino acid sequence: CAWSQIQETQYF.

The rearrangement links TRBV15 to TRBJ1-4; the D gene is possibly TRBD1 (6 bases). CDR1 and CDR2 from the germline V gene are LNHNV and YYDKDF (reference sequence). Trimming removed 3 bases from V and 4 bases from J, with 15 bases in between. The CDR3 totals 16 residues. As DNA, the CDR3 is TGTGCCACCAGCAGGAGGCTACAGGGCGGTAATGAAAAACTGTTTTTT. Translated: CATSRRLQGGNEKLFF.

This sequence joins TRBV27 and TRBJ1-4; 10 bases are shared with TRBD1. The CDR3 contains 14 residues. Trimming cost V 6 bases and J 8 bases; bases outside gene matches: 6. Germline V lookup: CDR1 MNHEY, CDR2 SMNVEV (reference sequence). CDR3 loop: CASRRTGGGEKLFF. DNA of the CDR3: TGTGCCAGCAGGAGGACAGGGGGTGGGGAAAAACTGTTTTTT.

The rearrangement links TRBV7-8 to TRBJ1-5, with 7 nucleotides matching TRBD1. The ends lost 5 bases at V and 1 base at J; junction bases unmatched: 11. CDR3 size: 17 residues. Germline-derived CDR1 and CDR2 are SGHVS and FQNEAQ. The CDR3 loop is CASSADRVLGSNQPQHF. The CDR3 nucleotides read TGTGCCAGCAGCGCTGACAGGGTCTTAGGGAGCAATCAGCCCCAGCATTTT.

This clone was observed a single time. This rearrangement joins TRBV7-2 to TRBJ1-1, with 11 bases that match TRBD1. The CDR3 covers 15 residues. The trim removed 2 bases at V and 5 bases at J, leaving 4 bases unmatched. Germline V gives CDR1 SGHTA, CDR2 FQGNSA. CDR3 in amino acids: CASSLLGQGVTEAFF. CDR3 nucleotide sequence: TGTGCCAGCAGCTTATTGGGACAGGGGGTGACTGAAGCTTTCTTT.

The chain recombines TRBV2 with TRBJ1-5, with D possibly TRBD1 on 5 matching bases. CDR1 is SNHLY and CDR2 is FYNNEI in the germline V gene. There are 15 residues in the CDR3. V lost 3 bases to trimming and J lost 0 bases, with 9 bases between them. The CDR3 DNA sequence: TGTGCCAGCAGTGAGGGGGGGGATAGCAATCAGCCCCAGCATTTT. It encodes CASSEGGDSNQPQHF.

This sequence joins TRBV6-5 and TRBJ2-4, with D perhaps TRBD2 (5 bases). Germline V gives CDR1 MNHEY, CDR2 SVGAGI. V was pared by 2 bases and J by 10 bases, with 15 bases between. CDR3 length equals 14 residues. In nucleotides, the CDR3 is TGTGCCAGCAGTTACGAGGGTCCGACGCGGATTCAGTACTTC. Translated, it gives CASSYEGPTRIQYF.

The chain employs TRBV5-1 and TRBJ1-2; TRBD1 aligns across 7 bases. The CDR3 extends over 12 amino acids. The ends lost 3 bases at V and 13 bases at J; junction bases unmatched: 9. In germline, CDR1 is SGHRS, CDR2 YFSETQ. The CDR3 loop is CASSSWDSFVTF. DNA of the CDR3: TGCGCCAGCAGCTCCTGGGACAGTTTTGTCACCTTC. Supplemented by reference TRBV5-1 and TRBJ1-2, the full variable domain reads KAGVTQTPRYLIKTRGQQVTLSCSPISGHRSVSWYQQTPGQGLQFLFEYFSETQRNKGNFPGRFSGRQFSNSRSEMNVSTLELGDSALYLCASSSWDSFVTFGSGTRLTVV.

The chain is built from TRBV5-6 and TRBJ2-5, with D tentatively TRBD1 (6 bases). Trimming removed 6 bases at V and 5 bases at J, with 20 bases between. Per germline, CDR1 SGHDT and CDR2 YYEEEE. The CDR3 spans 15 residues. The DNA of the CDR3 is TGTGCCAGCATCACCGCAGACAGGTCGCAGGAGACCCAGTACTTC. It is translated as CASITADRSQETQYF.

The chain joins TRBV12-3 or TRBV12-4 to TRBJ1-5; the D is unclear. The CDR3 runs to 13 residues. The ends were cut back, 5 bases at V and 7 bases at J, with 12 bases in the middle. The CDR3 nucleotides read TGTGCCAGCAGTCGGGAGTTCAGCCAGCCCCAGCATTTT. Residues: CASSREFSQPQHF.

The V and J genes are TRBV29-1 and TRBJ1-1, with 7 bases aligning to TRBD1. The CDR3 is made up of 12 amino acids. Looked up from germline, CDR1 is SQVTM and CDR2 is ANQGSEA. The junction had 9 bases not matched to a gene; V was cut back by 6 bases and J by 8 bases. CDR3 sequence reads: CSVDITGVEAFF. DNA for the CDR3: TGCAGCGTGGATATCACAGGGGTAGAAGCTTTCTTT.

The chain couples TRBV5-1 to TRBJ2-7, with D possibly being TRBD1 (6 bases). This CDR3 comprises 15 residues. From germline, CDR1 is SGHRS and CDR2 YFSETQ. V was pared by 2 bases and J by 0 bases, with 12 bases between. CDR3 loop: CASSFVTGDSYEQYF. The CDR3 nucleotides are TGCGCCAGCAGCTTTGTGACAGGCGACTCCTACGAGCAGTACTTC. The full variable domain, completed using reference TRBV5-1 and TRBJ2-7, is KAGVTQTPRYLIKTRGQQVTLSCSPISGHRSVSWYQQTPGQGLQFLFEYFSETQRNKGNFPGRFSGRQFSNSRSEMNVSTLELGDSALYLCASSFVTGDSYEQYFGPGTRLTVT.

This clone was counted a single time. The chain employs TRBV6-2 or TRBV6-3 and TRBJ2-7; TRBD1 is a possible D gene (5 bases). The V and J ends lost 0 bases and 2 bases respectively, with 11 bases between them. This CDR3 region has 15 residues. The V gene's germline CDR1 is MNHEY and CDR2 SVGEGT. CDR3 in DNA: TGTGCCAGCAGTTACTCCACTCTAGGGGCCTACGAGCAGTACTTC. It specifies CASSYSTLGAYEQYF.

This sequence joins TRBV2 and TRBJ2-7; the match to TRBD1 covers 9 bases. From germline, CDR1 is SNHLY and CDR2 FYNNEI. Trimming cost V 7 bases and J 4 bases; bases outside gene matches: 2. The CDR3 loop spans 12 amino acids. CDR3 loop: CASKTGGYEQYV. The CDR3 DNA reads TGTGCCAGCAAGACAGGGGGATACGAGCAGTACGTC.

This sequence joins TRBV11-2 and TRBJ1-1; 9 bases agree with TRBD1. The J segment lost 11 bases and the V segment lost 5 bases, leaving 12 bases of the junction unmatched. Per the germline V gene, CDR1 is SGHAT and CDR2 is FQNNGV. The length of the CDR3 is 14 residues. The CDR3 region has the DNA TGTGCCAGCAGCCCGCCGAGGACAGGGGCTAAGGCTTTCTTT. Translated, it gives CASSPPRTGAKAFF.

This rearrangement joins TRBV6-4 to TRBJ1-2; TRBD1 might be the D (6 bases). Germline V CDR1 and CDR2: MRHNA, SNTAGT. This CDR3 contains 15 residues. V dropped 0 bases and J dropped 2 bases, with 10 bases sitting between them. CDR3 region: CASSDSGQPNYGYTF. For the CDR3, the DNA is TGTGCCAGCAGTGACTCGGGACAACCGAACTATGGCTACACCTTC.

This clone was recorded once. V is TRBV2 and J is TRBJ1-2; 7 positions match TRBD1. Germline CDR1 is SNHLY and CDR2 is FYNNEI. The J segment lost 5 bases and the V segment lost 4 bases, leaving 13 bases of the junction unmatched. The CDR3 is 16 amino acids. The DNA for the CDR3 is TGTGCCAGCAGTGCCATTGGGCCCCAGGGGGGTTATGGCTACACCTTC. Translation gives CASSAIGPQGGYGYTF.

This chain joins TRBV30 and TRBJ1-2; 11 bases are a match to TRBD1. This CDR3 region has 13 residues. The junction had 5 bases not matched to a gene; V was cut back by 7 bases and J by 4 bases. CDR1 is GTSNPN, CDR2 SVGIG, per germline (reference sequence). The CDR3 loop is CASRTGGAYGYTF. Here the CDR3 DNA reads TGTGCCTCCAGGACAGGGGGCGCCTATGGCTACACCTTC.

The gene calls are TRBV11-2 and TRBJ2-7, with 8 nucleotides matching TRBD1. Germline V CDR1 and CDR2: SGHAT, FQNNGV. The V and J ends lost 0 bases and 5 bases, in that order; junction bases with no gene match: 3. This CDR3 is built from 14 residues. The CDR3 region is CASSLDRGLHEQYF. The CDR3 DNA follows: TGTGCCAGCAGCTTAGACAGGGGGCTGCACGAGCAGTACTTC. Combining the CDR3 with reference TRBV11-2 and TRBJ2-7 gives the whole variable domain EAGVAQSPRYKIIEKRQSVAFWCNPISGHATLYWYQQILGQGPKLLIQFQNNGVVDDSQLPKDRFSAERLKGVDSTLKIQPAKLEDSAVYLCASSLDRGLHEQYFGPGTRLTVT.

The chain has TRBV28 and TRBJ2-6; possibly TRBD2 for D (5 bases). With 2 bases removed from V and 0 bases from J, the gap between germline ends came to 11 bases. The germline gives CDR1 MDHEN, CDR2 SYDVKM. CDR3 length: 17 residues. The CDR3 spells CASSLGGPSSGANVLTF. CDR3 coding DNA: TGTGCCAGCAGTTTAGGAGGCCCTTCCTCTGGGGCCAACGTCCTGACTTTC.

The V gene is TRBV2, the J gene TRBJ2-1, with a tentative D call TRBD2 (6 bases). CDR3 length: 14 residues. In germline, CDR1 is SNHLY, CDR2 FYNNEI. V was shortened by 5 bases and J by 9 bases, with 17 bases between the two germline ends. The chain's CDR3 is CASSFRDWGFEQFF. CDR3 nucleotide sequence: TGTGCCAGCAGTTTTCGGGACTGGGGTTTTGAGCAGTTCTTC.

The gene calls are TRBV4-2 and TRBJ1-6; D remains ambiguous. Looked up from germline, CDR1 is LGHNA and CDR2 is YNFKEQ. CDR3 length: 13 amino acids. V lost 1 base to trimming and J lost 9 bases, with 7 bases between them. CDR3 sequence: CASSQGRASPLHF. DNA of the CDR3: TGTGCCAGCAGCCAAGGCCGAGCTTCACCCCTCCACTTT.

The chain employs TRBV6-5 and TRBJ2-4, with a possible D match to TRBD2 (5 bases). Germline V lookup: CDR1 MNHEY, CDR2 SVGAGI. Deletions cut 7 bases from V and 6 bases from J, with 19 bases between. The CDR3 length is 15 residues. The CDR3 here is CASTRSGSEVNIQYF. In DNA, the CDR3 is TGTGCCAGCACCCGCTCGGGGTCCGAGGTAAACATTCAGTACTTC.

The chain is built from TRBV4-1 and TRBJ1-2; D not resolved. The CDR3 covers 12 residues. V was trimmed by 10 bases and J by 2 bases, leaving 11 bases between them. CDR1 and CDR2 (germline): MGHRA, YSYEKL. The CDR3 spells CATTGFNYGYTF. The CDR3 DNA reads TGCGCCACCACGGGGTTCAACTATGGCTACACCTTC.